This T cell receptor beta chain was sequenced during a study of radiotherapy plus CTLA-4 blockade in lung cancer (dated by TCRdb to the late 2010s). Describing the broader study: Objective responses were observed in approximately 17% of enrolled patients, and disease control was achieved in 30% to 40%. The investigation overall reported the following: After treatment with radiotherapy and ipilimumab, TCR clones that came from tumors expanded in the peripheral blood. Increased serum interferon-beta after radiation, together with early dynamic changes in blood T cell clones, were reported to be the strongest predictors of response.

The receptor library was made with the immunoSEQ multiplex PCR assay. In its TCRdb copy, this immuneACCESS table keeps in-frame sequences only and misses some clones. Where compared with another copy, unresolved V genes explain less than half of these, and the others have no known cause. The sample table holds roughly 120,000 clones, of which about four fifths were seen once. Of the sample, roughly 5% falls within the top ten clones. Comment on this clone: The specificity of this receptor is unknown. Base qualities are not provided; no much larger clone lies one nucleotide away.

V ends up 1 base short and J 8 bases short, with an unmatched junction base count of 8. CDR1 and CDR2 (MGHRA, YSYEKL) derive from the germline V gene. The CDR3 measures 15 amino acids from cysteine to phenylalanine. Here the CDR3 DNA is all that survives: 45 bases in frame from base 1. The study evaluated CTLA-4 blockade (ipilimumab) given together with focal radiation therapy in patients who had chemo-refractory metastatic non-small-cell lung cancer. The clonotype originates from a human donor with non-small cell lung cancer who had a partial response to radiotherapy plus ipilimumab. The rearranged segments are TRBV4-1 and TRBJ1-1; 9 central bases correspond to TRBD1. This specimen was peripheral blood, taken from a patient treated with radiotherapy plus ipilimumab. CDR3 region: CASSQAGQGTPEAFF. At the DNA level, the sequence is TGCGCCAGCAGCCAAGCCGGACAGGGGACACCCGAAGCTTTCTTT.